The 17 T cell receptor beta chains below were found in one sample sequenced in a study of breast tumors, draining lymph nodes, adjacent tissues. The lymph nodes were axillary draining lymph nodes from breast cancer patients. TCRdb reanalysed the multiplex PCR reads using MiXCR and keeps one entry per CDR3 protein. Here the sample spans 170,000 or so distinct CDR3 sequences, 30% to 35% being singletons. Input material: axillary lymph node tissue. The source of these receptors is a female donor with breast cancer. Some clones in this sample may be carry-over from other donors' samples.

This chain links TRBV15 with TRBJ2-3; TRBD2 might be the D (6 bases). The CDR3 contains 12 residues. Trimming shortened V by 9 bases and J by 10 bases, and 17 bases separated the two germline ends. From germline, CDR1 is LNHNV and CDR2 YYDKDF (reference sequence). In DNA form, the CDR3 reads TGTGCCACTGCGCTCTGGGGGGAGGCGCAGTATTTT. Protein sequence: CATALWGEAQYF.

This clonotype was detected many times. The chain combines TRBV7-2 with TRBJ2-7, with 7 bases fitting TRBD1. Germline V gives CDR1 SGHTA, CDR2 FQGNSA. With 0 bases clipped from V and 4 bases from J, the junction kept 9 bases outside the gene matches. CDR3 length equals 16 residues. The CDR3 nucleotides read TGTGCCAGCAGCTTAGCCGAAACGACAGGGCGGTACGAGCAGTACTTC. It codes for CASSLAETTGRYEQYF.

This clonotype was counted many times. This chain joins TRBV7-3 and TRBJ2-1; TRBD2 agrees at 13 bases. J was trimmed by 4 bases and V by 4 bases; bases with no gene match: 10. The CDR3 is 18 amino acids. Germline CDR1 and CDR2: SGHTA and FQGTGA. The CDR3 is CASSSWTSGSPLYNEQFF. CDR3 bases: TGTGCCAGCAGCTCTTGGACTAGCGGGAGCCCTTTGTACAATGAGCAGTTCTTC. The variable domain in full, with the rest retrieved from reference TRBV7-3 and TRBJ2-1, is GAGVSQTPSNKVTEKGKYVELRCDPISGHTALYWYRQSLGQGPEFLIYFQGTGAADDSGLPNDRFFAVRPEGSVSTLKIQRTERGDSAVYLCASSSWTSGSPLYNEQFFGPGTRLTVL.

As concerns this clonotype: The CDR3 does not close with the conserved phenylalanine or tryptophan, likely indicating a read error. It is unclear where the CDR3 begins or ends on the DNA, so no DNA is shown, and the CDR3 is as TCRdb lists it. This sequence joins TRBV20-1 and TRBJ1-3; TRBD1, the D gene given by the table, was not confirmed from the DNA. The CDR3 numbers 8 amino acids, ends counted. Germline V gene data show CDR1 as DFQATT and CDR2 as SNEGSKA (reference sequence). CDR3 in amino acids: CSASQTGS.

The V gene is TRBV19, the J gene TRBJ1-1; D not resolved. CDR3 length equals 16 residues. V gave up 3 bases and J gave up 0 bases, with 14 bases separating them. Germline loops: CDR1 LNHDA, CDR2 SQIVND (reference sequence). The DNA for the CDR3 is TGTGCCAGTAGTATTGGCCAGACTAACATGAACACTGAAGCTTTCTTT. This sequence encodes CASSIGQTNMNTEAFF.

The V call is TRBV5-8, the J call TRBJ2-1, with D possibly being TRBD1 (7 bases). This CDR3 comprises 15 residues. Trimming took off 10 bases at V and 4 bases at J, with 21 bases between the two ends. Germline V gene lookup returns CDR1 SGHTS and CDR2 YDEGEE. The CDR3 DNA reads TGTGCCGGCCTACTGGGGGGACAGCTATACAATGAGCAGTTCTTC. Translation: CAGLLGGQLYNEQFF.

In this sample, this clonotype turned up many times. V usage is TRBV14 and J usage is TRBJ2-3; TRBD1 agrees at 8 bases. V lost 0 bases and J lost 6; bases outside the gene matches: 8. The CDR3 runs 16 residues. Germline-derived CDR1 and CDR2 are SGHDN and FVKESK. CDR3 coding DNA: TGTGCCAGCAGCCAAGATCTTTCAGGGGGCGGTGATACGCAGTATTTT. It specifies CASSQDLSGGGDTQYF.

This clonotype was seen ten or more times. The V gene is TRBV7-8, the J gene TRBJ2-7, with D possibly being TRBD2 (6 bases). Germline loops: CDR1 SGHVS, CDR2 FQNEAQ. CDR3 length: 15 residues. Trimming took 4 bases from V and 5 from J, leaving 18 bases between them. CDR3 DNA sequence: TGTGCCAGCAGCTCTCCCGAGGAAGCTAGCGACGAGCAGTACTTC. The encoded protein is CASSSPEEASDEQYF.

The table lists this clonotype with many counts. The J gene is TRBJ1-3, the V gene TRBV9; D not resolved. In germline, CDR1 is SGDLS, CDR2 YYNGEE. This CDR3 has 19 amino acids. Trimming removed 0 bases at V and 0 bases at J, with 19 bases between. CDR3 sequence (DNA): TGTGCCAGCAGCGTAGCTACTCGGGCAGGCCAGACCTCTGGAAACACCATATATTTT. Encoded protein: CASSVATRAGQTSGNTIYF.

The gene calls are TRBV12-3 or TRBV12-4 and TRBJ2-5, with D uncertain. Deletions cut 6 bases from V and 4 bases from J, with 9 bases between. The CDR3 consists of 12 residues. The CDR3 DNA is TGTGCCAGCAGCGCTCGAGGAGAGACCCAGTACTTC. This sequence encodes CASSARGETQYF.

As regards this clonotype: Lacking the conserved final phenylalanine or tryptophan, this CDR3 likely reflects a read error. The limits of the CDR3 on the DNA are not certain, so only TCRdb's listed CDR3 is given. This CDR3 reads CSVDGTRAANT. The rearrangement joins TRBV29-1 to TRBJ2-6; the table's D call, TRBD1, has no DNA check behind it. The CDR3 numbers 11 amino acids, ends counted. Germline V gene data show CDR1 as SQVTM and CDR2 as ANQGSEA.

As to this clonotype: A read error may explain this, as a much larger clone is one base away. This sequence joins TRBV3-1 and TRBJ1-4; D is uncertain. Germline assignment: CDR1 LGHDT and CDR2 YNNKEL (reference sequence). The CDR3 contains 12 residues. The CDR3, as DNA: TGTGCCAGCAGCCAATCGGGAGAAAAACTGCTTTTT. Protein sequence: CASSQSGEKLLF.

Of note for this clonotype: The germline gene is not matched at one end of the junction; a read error may be the cause. The chain links TRBV7-2 to TRBJ1-6; unclear D gene. This CDR3 contains 12 residues. CDR1 is SGHTA and CDR2 is FQGNSA in the germline V gene. The DNA for the CDR3 is TGCGCCTGCGGTGAGAGGTATTCACCCCTCCACTTT. Translating it yields CACGERYSPLHF.

This clonotype has a count of ten or more. The chain is built from TRBV9 and TRBJ1-3, with a tentative D call TRBD1 (6 bases). This CDR3 has 14 amino acids. Germline lookup yields CDR1 SGDLS and CDR2 YYNGEE. Trimming left V 0 bases short and J 3 bases short, with 7 bases between. CDR3 loop: CASSVVGGGNTIYF. In nucleotides, the CDR3 is TGTGCCAGCAGCGTAGTAGGGGGTGGAAACACCATATATTTT.

For this clonotype: Germline is not matched at one junction end, which may reflect a read error. The V call is TRBV7-9, the J call TRBJ2-5; TRBD2 matches at 16 bases. The CDR3 covers 16 residues. The V gene's germline CDR1 is SEHNR and CDR2 FQNEAQ (reference sequence). CDR3 amino acids: CASSVGTSGGEETQHF. The CDR3, as DNA: TGTGCCAGTAGCGTTGGGACTAGCGGGGGGGAAGAGACCCAGCACTTC.

This chain joins TRBV27 and TRBJ1-2; weak D call: TRBD1 (5 bases). The CDR3 consists of 14 residues. CDR1 and CDR2 from the germline V gene are MNHEY and SMNVEV (reference sequence). Trimming took 6 bases from V and 1 from J, leaving 12 bases between them. CDR3 region: CASSGHMNNYGYTF. CDR3 bases: TGTGCCAGCAGCGGACACATGAATAACTATGGCTACACCTTC.

The rearrangement joins TRBV7-2 to TRBJ2-6; 8 nucleotides match TRBD2. V was clipped by 5 bases and J by 0 bases; unmatched bases: 15. There are 20 residues in the CDR3. From germline, CDR1 is SGHTA and CDR2 FQGNSA. Here the CDR3 DNA reads TGTGCCAGCAGCCCCTCGGGGGGGTGGGCTCCCAACTCTGGGGCCAACGTCCTGACTTTC. Translated, it gives CASSPSGGWAPNSGANVLTF.